This TCR beta chain was observed in a study of blood T cell repertoires in COVID-19. In the authors' workflow: Amplification of reference gene primers provided the estimated nucleated cell counts. TCRdb's copy holds only in-frame clones and misses some; the assay was immunoSEQ multiplex PCR. V and J calls and clone size are those listed in that table; D and trimming were worked out from the DNA. The sample includes approximately 190,000 clones, roughly 80% of them seen just once. Points on this clone: Other DNA sequences in this specimen translate into the identical CDR3.

V dropped 5 bases and J dropped 8; count of bases not matched to a gene: 10. The CDR3 spans 14 residues. The germline V gene encodes CDR1 ENHRY and CDR2 SYGVKD. The sample comprised peripheral blood. The chain couples TRBV10-3 to TRBJ1-1, with TRBD1 identical over 8 bases. This receptor was obtained from a woman under 40 with acute or convalescent COVID-19. In DNA, the CDR3 is TGTGCCATCAGTCAGACAGGGGCGTCCGCCGAAGCTTTCTTT. Translation gives CAISQTGASAEAFF.